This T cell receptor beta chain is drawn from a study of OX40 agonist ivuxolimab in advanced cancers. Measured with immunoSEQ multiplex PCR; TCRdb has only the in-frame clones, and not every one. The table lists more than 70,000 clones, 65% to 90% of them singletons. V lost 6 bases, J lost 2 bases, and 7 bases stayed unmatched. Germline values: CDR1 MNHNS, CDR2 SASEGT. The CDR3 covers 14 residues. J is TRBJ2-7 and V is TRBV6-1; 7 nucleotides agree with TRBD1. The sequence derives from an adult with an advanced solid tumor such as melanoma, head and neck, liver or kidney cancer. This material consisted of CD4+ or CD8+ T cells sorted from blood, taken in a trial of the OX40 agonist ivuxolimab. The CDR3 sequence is CASRDFGQAYEQYF. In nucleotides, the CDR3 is TGTGCCAGCAGGGACTTCGGACAGGCCTACGAGCAGTACTTC.